These 3 T cell receptor beta chains share one sample of origin, sequenced in a study of memory CD4+ T cells and cytomegalovirus serostatus. Method: immunoSEQ multiplex PCR; TCRdb's copy keeps in-frame clones and lacks some. The table shows 45,000 to 65,000 clones, with around 80% occurring only once. Single viable CD3+CD4+CD8-CD45RO+ cells were sorted as the memory CD4+ T cells. Source material: memory CD4+ T cells from blood. The receptors stem from an adult in good health and CMV-seropositive.

The chain carries TRBV5-1 and TRBJ2-7; possibly TRBD1 or TRBD2 for D (6 bases each). CDR3 length: 16 residues. The germline V gene has CDR1 SGHRS and CDR2 YFSETQ. V was cut by 0 bases and J by 5 bases, with 18 bases left in between. CDR3 sequence reads: CASSLGGDTFYNEQYF. The DNA of the CDR3 is TGCGCCAGCAGCTTGGGGGGGGACACATTTTACAACGAGCAGTACTTC. The variable domain in full, completed from reference TRBV5-1 and TRBJ2-7, reads KAGVTQTPRYLIKTRGQQVTLSCSPISGHRSVSWYQQTPGQGLQFLFEYFSETQRNKGNFPGRFSGRQFSNSRSEMNVSTLELGDSALYLCASSLGGDTFYNEQYFGPGTRLTVT.

This chain uses TRBV20-1 with TRBJ1-1; D is uncertain. Looked up from germline, CDR1 is DFQATT and CDR2 is SNEGSKA (reference sequence). This CDR3 is 11 amino acids long. CDR3: CSAVGNTEAFF. DNA for the CDR3: TGCAGCGCGGTGGGGAACACTGAAGCTTTCTTT.

The rearrangement uses TRBV7-8 and TRBJ2-5; D may be TRBD1 (6 bases). The J call is in doubt because the DNA end fits TRBJ2-7 better. This CDR3 region has 13 residues. The V gene's germline CDR1 is SGHVS and CDR2 FQNEAQ. CDR3 region: CASGGQLNYEQYF. The CDR3 DNA is TGTGCCAGCGGAGGACAGCTAAACTACGAGCAGTACTTC.